This TCR beta chain originates from a study of early T cells in non-severe SARS-CoV-2 infection. Via MiXCR, TCRdb re-called the 5' RACE reads, giving one row per CDR3 protein. This table has fewer than 80,000 distinct CDR3 sequences, 7% to 10% appearing once. The CDR3 has 12 residues. Trimming shortened V by 0 bases and J by 11 bases, and 8 bases separated the two germline ends. CDR1 and CDR2 (germline): LNHNV, YYDKDF (reference sequence). This clonotype was seen at least ten times. This specimen was whole blood, taken at baseline. The receptor was derived from an adult who was a healthcare worker with PCR-confirmed SARS-CoV-2 infection or an uninfected control (not recorded which). This chain uses TRBV15 with TRBJ2-4, with D hard to call. DNA for the CDR3: TGTGCCACCAGCAGAGATGGGGTTCTTCAGTACTTC. Translated: CATSRDGVLQYF.